Sequencing of this T cell receptor (beta chain) was carried out in a study of T-cell memory formation after mild COVID-19. Broader study findings: In pre-infection memory, a portion of responding clones appeared, which suggested that cross-reactive memory joined.

A remark on this clonotype: Its antigen is undetermined.

This CDR3 has 12 residues. Germline values: CDR1 DFQATT, CDR2 SNEGSKA (reference sequence). V shed 6 bases and J shed 7 bases, with 13 bases lying between them. MiXCR was run by TCRdb on the 5' RACE reads, yielding one entry per CDR3 protein. The data contain over 45,000 distinct CDR3 sequences, approximately 9.1% of them singletons. The rearrangement joins TRBV20-1 to TRBJ2-4; D is undetermined. Input material: PBMCs or a T cell subset sorted from them (not recorded which). The receptor was isolated from an adult woman who had mild COVID-19 (a few samples of this study predate the infection). Cell type and time point are not known. Here the CDR3 DNA reads TGCAGTGCCCGACATGGGCGGAACATTCAGTACTTC. This codes for CSARHGRNIQYF.